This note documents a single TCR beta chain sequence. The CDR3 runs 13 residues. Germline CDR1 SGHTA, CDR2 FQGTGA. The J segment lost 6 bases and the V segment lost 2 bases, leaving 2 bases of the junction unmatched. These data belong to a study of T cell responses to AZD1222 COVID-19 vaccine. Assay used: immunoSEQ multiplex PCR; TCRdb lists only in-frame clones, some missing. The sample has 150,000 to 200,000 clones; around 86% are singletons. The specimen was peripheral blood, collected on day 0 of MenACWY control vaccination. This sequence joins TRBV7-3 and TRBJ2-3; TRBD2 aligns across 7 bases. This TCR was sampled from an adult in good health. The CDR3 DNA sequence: TGTGCCAGCAGCTTAGCGGGAGCTGATACGCAGTATTTT. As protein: CASSLAGADTQYF.